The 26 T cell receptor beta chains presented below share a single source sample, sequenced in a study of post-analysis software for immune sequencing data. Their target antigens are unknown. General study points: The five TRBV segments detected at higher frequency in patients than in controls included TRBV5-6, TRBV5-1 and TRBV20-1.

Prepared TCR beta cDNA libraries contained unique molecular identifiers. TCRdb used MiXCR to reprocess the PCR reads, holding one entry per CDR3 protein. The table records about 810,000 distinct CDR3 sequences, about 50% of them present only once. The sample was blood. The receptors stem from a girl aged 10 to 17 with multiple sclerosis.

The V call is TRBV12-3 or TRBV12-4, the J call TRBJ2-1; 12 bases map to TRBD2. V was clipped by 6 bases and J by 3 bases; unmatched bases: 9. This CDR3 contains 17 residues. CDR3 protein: CASSREMTSGGYNEQFF. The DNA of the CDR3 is TGTGCCAGCAGCCGAGAGATGACTAGCGGGGGCTACAATGAGCAGTTCTTC.

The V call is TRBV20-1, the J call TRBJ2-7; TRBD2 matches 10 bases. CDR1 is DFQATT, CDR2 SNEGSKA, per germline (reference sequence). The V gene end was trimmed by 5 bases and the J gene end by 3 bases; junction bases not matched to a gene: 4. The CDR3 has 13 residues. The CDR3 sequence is CSAPAGGSYEQYF. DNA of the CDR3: TGCAGTGCTCCAGCGGGAGGGAGCTACGAGCAGTACTTC.

In nucleotides, the CDR3 is TGTGCCACCAGCAGAGATCATCCCACTGGGGCCAACGTCCTGACTTTC. This sequence encodes CATSRDHPTGANVLTF. The chain links TRBV15 to TRBJ2-6; D gene unclear. Trimming left V 0 bases short and J 2 bases short, with 8 bases between. Germline values: CDR1 LNHNV, CDR2 YYDKDF (reference sequence). The CDR3 runs to 16 residues.

CDR3: CASSSHNRVGPYNEQFF. The DNA for the CDR3 is TGTGCCAGCAGCTCCCATAACAGGGTCGGTCCCTACAATGAGCAGTTCTTC. This chain joins TRBV7-3 and TRBJ2-1, with D perhaps matching TRBD1 (6 bases). V lost 4 bases, J lost 2 bases, and 18 bases lay in between. There are 17 residues in the CDR3. Germline CDR1 is SGHTA and CDR2 is FQGTGA.

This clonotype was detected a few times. The CDR3 bases are TGTGCCAGCAGCTTCCCTACCCCTGCGCAGTATTTT. This translates into CASSFPTPAQYF. The chain uses TRBV7-2 and TRBJ2-3; the D is unclear. Trimming left V 3 bases short and J 10 bases short, with 11 bases between. The CDR3 extends over 12 amino acids. The germline V gene has CDR1 SGHTA and CDR2 FQGNSA.

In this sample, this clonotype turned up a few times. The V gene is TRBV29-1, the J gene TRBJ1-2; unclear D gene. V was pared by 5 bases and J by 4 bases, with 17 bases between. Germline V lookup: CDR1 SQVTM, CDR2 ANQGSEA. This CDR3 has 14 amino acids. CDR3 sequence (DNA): TGCAGCGTTCATCGGGGTGGTTATGCCTATGGCTACACCTTC. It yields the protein CSVHRGGYAYGYTF.

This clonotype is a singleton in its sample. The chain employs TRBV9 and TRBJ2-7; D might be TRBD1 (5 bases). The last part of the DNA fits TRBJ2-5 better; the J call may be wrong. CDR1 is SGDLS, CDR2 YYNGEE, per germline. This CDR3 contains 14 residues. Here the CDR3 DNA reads TGTGCCAGCAGCGTAGGTTCAGGGATGGAGACCCAGTACTTC. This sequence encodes CASSVGSGMETQYF.

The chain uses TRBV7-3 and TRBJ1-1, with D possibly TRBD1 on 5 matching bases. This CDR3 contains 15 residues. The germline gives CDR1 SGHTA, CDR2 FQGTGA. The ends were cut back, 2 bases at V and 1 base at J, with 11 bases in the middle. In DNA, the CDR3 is TGTGCCAGCAGCTTAGCAGGGATGGGGAACACTGAAGCTTTCTTT. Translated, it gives CASSLAGMGNTEAFF. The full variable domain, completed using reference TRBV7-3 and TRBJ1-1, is GAGVSQTPSNKVTEKGKYVELRCDPISGHTALYWYRQSLGQGPEFLIYFQGTGAADDSGLPNDRFFAVRPEGSVSTLKIQRTERGDSAVYLCASSLAGMGNTEAFFGQGTRLTVV.

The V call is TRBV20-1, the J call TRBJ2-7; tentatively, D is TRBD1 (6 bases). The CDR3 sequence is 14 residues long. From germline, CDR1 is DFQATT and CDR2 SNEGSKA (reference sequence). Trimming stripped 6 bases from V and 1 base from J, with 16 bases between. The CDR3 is CSADPGDGSYEQYF. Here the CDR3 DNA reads TGCAGTGCAGATCCAGGGGATGGTTCCTACGAGCAGTACTTC.

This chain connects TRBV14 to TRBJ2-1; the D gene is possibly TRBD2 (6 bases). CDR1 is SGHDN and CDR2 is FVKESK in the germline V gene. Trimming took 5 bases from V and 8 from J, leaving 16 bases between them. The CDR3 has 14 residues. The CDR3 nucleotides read TGTGCCAGCAGCTGGACTACGGTAATGCATGAGCAGTTCTTC. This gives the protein CASSWTTVMHEQFF.

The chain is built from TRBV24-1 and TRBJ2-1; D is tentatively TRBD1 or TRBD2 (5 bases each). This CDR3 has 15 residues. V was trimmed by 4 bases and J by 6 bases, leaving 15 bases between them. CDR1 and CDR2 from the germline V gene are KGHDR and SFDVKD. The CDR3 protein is CATSDPGRRPNEQFF. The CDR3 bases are TGTGCCACCAGTGACCCGGGACGGAGACCCAATGAGCAGTTCTTC.

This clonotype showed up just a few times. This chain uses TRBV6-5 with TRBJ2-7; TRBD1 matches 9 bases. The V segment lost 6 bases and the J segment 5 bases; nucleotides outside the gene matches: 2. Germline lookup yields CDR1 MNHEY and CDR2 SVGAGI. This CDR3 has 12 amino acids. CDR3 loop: CASRRQGDEQYF. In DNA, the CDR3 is TGTGCCAGCAGAAGACAGGGGGACGAGCAGTACTTC.

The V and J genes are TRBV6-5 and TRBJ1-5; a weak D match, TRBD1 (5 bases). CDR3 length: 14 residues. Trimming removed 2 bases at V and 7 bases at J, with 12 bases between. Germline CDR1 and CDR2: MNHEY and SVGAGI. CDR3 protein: CASSYGAGFQPQHF. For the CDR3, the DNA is TGTGCCAGCAGTTACGGGGCAGGGTTCCAGCCCCAGCATTTT.

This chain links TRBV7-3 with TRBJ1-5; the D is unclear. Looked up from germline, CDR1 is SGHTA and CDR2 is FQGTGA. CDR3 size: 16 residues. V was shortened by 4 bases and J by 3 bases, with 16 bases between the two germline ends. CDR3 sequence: CASSSAGGGLNQPQHF. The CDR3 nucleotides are TGTGCCAGCAGCTCAGCGGGAGGAGGCCTCAATCAGCCCCAGCATTTT.

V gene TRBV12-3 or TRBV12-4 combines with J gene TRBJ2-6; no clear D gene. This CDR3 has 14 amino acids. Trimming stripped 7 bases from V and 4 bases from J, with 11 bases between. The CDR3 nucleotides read TGTGCCAGCACTATTTTGAAGGGGGCCAACGTCCTGACTTTC. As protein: CASTILKGANVLTF.

DNA of the CDR3: TGCAGCGTTGAGAAGCCGAGCACAGATACGCAGTATTTT. Amino acids: CSVEKPSTDTQYF. The chain has TRBV29-1 and TRBJ2-3, with D uncertain. V was trimmed by 3 bases and J by 0 bases, leaving 7 bases between them. The CDR3 loop spans 13 amino acids. Germline V CDR1 and CDR2: SQVTM, ANQGSEA.

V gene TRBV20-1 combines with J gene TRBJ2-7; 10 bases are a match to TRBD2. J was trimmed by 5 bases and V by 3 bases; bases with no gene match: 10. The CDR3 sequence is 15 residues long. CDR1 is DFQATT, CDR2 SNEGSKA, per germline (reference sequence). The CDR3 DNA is TGCAGTGCTAGTGGGCCTAGCGGGAGCGTCCACGAGCAGTACTTC. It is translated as CSASGPSGSVHEQYF.

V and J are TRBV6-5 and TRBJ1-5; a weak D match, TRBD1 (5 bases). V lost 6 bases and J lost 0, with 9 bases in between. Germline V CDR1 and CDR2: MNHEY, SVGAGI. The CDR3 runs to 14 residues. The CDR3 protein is CASRGLYSNQPQHF. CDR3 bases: TGTGCCAGCAGGGGACTTTATAGCAATCAGCCCCAGCATTTT.

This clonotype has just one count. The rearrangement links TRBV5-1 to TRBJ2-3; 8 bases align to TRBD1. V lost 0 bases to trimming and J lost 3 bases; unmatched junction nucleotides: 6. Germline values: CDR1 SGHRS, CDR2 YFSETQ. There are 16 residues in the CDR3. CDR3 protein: CASSLVGRGRTDTQYF. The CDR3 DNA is TGCGCCAGCAGCTTGGTTGGCAGGGGGCGTACAGATACGCAGTATTTT.

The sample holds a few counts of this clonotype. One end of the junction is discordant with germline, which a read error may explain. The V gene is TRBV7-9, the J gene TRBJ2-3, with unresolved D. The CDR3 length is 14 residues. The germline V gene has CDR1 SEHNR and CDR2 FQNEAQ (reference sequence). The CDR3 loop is CASSTRTGTDTRYF. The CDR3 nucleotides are TGTGCCAGCAGCACCCGAACGGGCACAGATACGCGGTATTTT.

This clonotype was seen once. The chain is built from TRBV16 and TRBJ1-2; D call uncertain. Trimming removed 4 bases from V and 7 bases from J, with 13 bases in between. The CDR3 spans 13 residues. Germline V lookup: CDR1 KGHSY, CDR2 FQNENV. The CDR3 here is CASSPGSYRGYTF. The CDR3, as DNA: TGTGCCAGCAGCCCCGGCTCGTACCGTGGCTACACCTTC.

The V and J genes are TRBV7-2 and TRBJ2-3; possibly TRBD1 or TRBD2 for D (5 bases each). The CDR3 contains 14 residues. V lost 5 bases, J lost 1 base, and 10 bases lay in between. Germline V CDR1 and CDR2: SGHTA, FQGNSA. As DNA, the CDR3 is TGTGCCAGCAGCCCCGGGGCCGGCACAGATACGCAGTATTTT. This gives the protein CASSPGAGTDTQYF.

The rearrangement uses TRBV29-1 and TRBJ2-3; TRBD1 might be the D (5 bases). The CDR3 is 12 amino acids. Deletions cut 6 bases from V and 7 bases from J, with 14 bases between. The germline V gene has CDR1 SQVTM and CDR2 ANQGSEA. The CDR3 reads CSVGDSPYTQYF. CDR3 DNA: TGCAGCGTCGGTGACAGTCCCTATACGCAGTATTTT.

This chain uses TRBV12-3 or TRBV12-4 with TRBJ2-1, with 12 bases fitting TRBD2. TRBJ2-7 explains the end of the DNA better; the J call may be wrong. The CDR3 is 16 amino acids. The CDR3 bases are TGTGCCAGCAGCCCAAGGACTAGCGGGGACTACAATGAGCAGTACTTC. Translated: CASSPRTSGDYNEQYF.

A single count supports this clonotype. CDR3 amino acids: CSAGGRGQETQYF. CDR3 DNA sequence: TGCAGTGCTGGAGGTCGTGGACAGGAGACCCAGTACTTC. The rearrangement uses TRBV20-1 and TRBJ2-5; possible D gene TRBD1, 6 bases. V was cut by 5 bases and J by 5 bases, with 15 bases left in between. CDR1 is DFQATT, CDR2 SNEGSKA, per germline (reference sequence). This CDR3 is built from 13 residues.

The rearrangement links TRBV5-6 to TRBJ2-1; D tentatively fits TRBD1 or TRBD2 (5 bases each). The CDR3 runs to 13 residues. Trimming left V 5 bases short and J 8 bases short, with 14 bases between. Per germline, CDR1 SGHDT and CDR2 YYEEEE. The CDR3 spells CASRERGPHEQFF. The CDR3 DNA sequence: TGTGCCAGCAGAGAGAGGGGTCCCCATGAGCAGTTCTTC.